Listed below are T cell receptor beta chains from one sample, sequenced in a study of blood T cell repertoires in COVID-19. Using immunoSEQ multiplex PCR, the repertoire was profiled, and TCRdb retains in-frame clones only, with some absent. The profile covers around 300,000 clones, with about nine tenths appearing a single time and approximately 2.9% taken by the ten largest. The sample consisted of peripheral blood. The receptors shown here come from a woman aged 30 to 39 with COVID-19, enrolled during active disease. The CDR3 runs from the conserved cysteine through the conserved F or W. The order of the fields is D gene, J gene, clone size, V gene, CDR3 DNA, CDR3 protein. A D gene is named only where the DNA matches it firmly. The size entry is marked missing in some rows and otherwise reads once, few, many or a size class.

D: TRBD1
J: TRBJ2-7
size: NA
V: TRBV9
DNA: TGTGCCAGCAGCAGGACAGGGGGCAGGTACGAGCAGTACTTC
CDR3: CASSRTGGRYEQYF

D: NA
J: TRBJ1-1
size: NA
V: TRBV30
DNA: TGTGCCTGGAGCGAGAGGAACACTGAAGCTTTCTTT
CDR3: CAWSERNTEAFF

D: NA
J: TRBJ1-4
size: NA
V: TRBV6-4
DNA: TGTGCCAGCTCCCGACTCGCGGGGGATGAAAAACTGTTTTTT
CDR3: CASSRLAGDEKLFF

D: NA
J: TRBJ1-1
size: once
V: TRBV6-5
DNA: TGTGCCAGCAGCCCCCAATCCGGGGACACTGAAGCTTTCTTT
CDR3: CASSPQSGDTEAFF

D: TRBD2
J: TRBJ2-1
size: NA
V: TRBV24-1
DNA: TGTGCCACCAGTGACCAATCGCGACTAGCGGGAGGTGTGAGGGAGCAGTTCTTC
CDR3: CATSDQSRLAGGVREQFF

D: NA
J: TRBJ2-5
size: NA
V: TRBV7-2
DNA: TGTGCCAGCAGCCCCTCTCAGACCCAGTACTTC
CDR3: CASSPSQTQYF

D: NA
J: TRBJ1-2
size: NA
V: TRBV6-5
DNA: TGTGCCAGCAGTTACTTTCAGGGGTTAGAGTATGGCTACACCTTC
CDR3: CASSYFQGLEYGYTF

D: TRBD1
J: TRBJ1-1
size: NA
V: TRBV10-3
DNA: TGTGCCATCAGTGGTGGGACAGAGACCACTGAAGCTTTCTTT
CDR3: CAISGGTETTEAFF

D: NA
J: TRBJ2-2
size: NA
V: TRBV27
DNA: TGTGCCAGCAGTTTGGTGGGCCAGAACACCGGGGAGCTGTTTTTT
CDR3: CASSLVGQNTGELFF

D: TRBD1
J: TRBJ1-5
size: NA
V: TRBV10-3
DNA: TGTGCCATCAGTGAGTCGACAGGGGGCTATAGCAATCAGCCCCAGCATTTT
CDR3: CAISESTGGYSNQPQHF